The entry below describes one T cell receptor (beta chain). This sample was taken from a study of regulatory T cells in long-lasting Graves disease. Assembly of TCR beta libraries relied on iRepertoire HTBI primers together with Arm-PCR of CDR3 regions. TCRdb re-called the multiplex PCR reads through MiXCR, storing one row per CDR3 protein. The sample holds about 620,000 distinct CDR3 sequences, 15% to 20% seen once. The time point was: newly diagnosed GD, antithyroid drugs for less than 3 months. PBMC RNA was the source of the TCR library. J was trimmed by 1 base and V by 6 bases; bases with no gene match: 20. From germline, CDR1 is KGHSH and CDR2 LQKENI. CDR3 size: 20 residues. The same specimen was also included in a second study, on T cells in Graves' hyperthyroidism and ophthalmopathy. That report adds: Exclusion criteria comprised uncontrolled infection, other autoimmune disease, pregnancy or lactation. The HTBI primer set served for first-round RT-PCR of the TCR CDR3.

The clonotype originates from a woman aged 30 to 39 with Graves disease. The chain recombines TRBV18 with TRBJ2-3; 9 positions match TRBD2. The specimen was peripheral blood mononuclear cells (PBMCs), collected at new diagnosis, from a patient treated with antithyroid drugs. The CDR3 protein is CASSGPIQAGGQKGTDTQYF. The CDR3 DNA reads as TGTGCCAGCTCCGGCCCCATCCAAGCGGGAGGCCAAAAAGGCACAGATACGCAGTATTTT.